The rows below give T cell receptor beta chains drawn from one sample of a study of T cell responses to AZD1222 COVID-19 vaccine. Assay: immunoSEQ multiplex PCR; the TCRdb copy retains only in-frame clones and omits some. The sample records roughly 150,000 clones, about 91% being singletons. The material sequenced was peripheral blood, taken on day 0 of AZD1222 vaccination. The receptor source for this set is an adult in good health. CDR3s include the opening cysteine and the closing phenylalanine or tryptophan. The order of the fields is clone size, D gene, V gene, J gene, CDR3 protein, CDR3 DNA. A D gene is named only where the DNA matches it firmly. Clone size is given for some rows only: seen once, a few or many times, or a class if the clone is expanded.

size: NA
D: NA
V: TRBV7-9
J: TRBJ2-2
CDR3: CASIPRSRVNTGELFF
DNA: TGTGCCAGCATTCCCAGGTCTAGGGTGAACACCGGGGAGCTGTTTTTT

size: NA
D: TRBD2
V: TRBV6-4
J: TRBJ2-1
CDR3: CASSPLAGGPNEQFF
DNA: TGTGCCAGCAGTCCTCTAGCGGGGGGGCCCAATGAGCAGTTCTTC

size: few
D: NA
V: TRBV2
J: TRBJ1-1
CDR3: CASSTQGNAEAFF
DNA: TGTGCCAGCAGTACCCAGGGGAACGCTGAAGCTTTCTTT

size: once
D: NA
V: TRBV10-2
J: TRBJ1-3
CDR3: CASTVNPGNTIYF
DNA: TGCGCCAGCACCGTTAACCCTGGAAACACCATATATTTT

size: NA
D: NA
V: TRBV30
J: TRBJ1-4
CDR3: CAWSGPGGEAEEKLFF
DNA: TGTGCCTGGAGTGGACCAGGAGGAGAGGCTGAGGAAAAACTGTTTTTT

size: NA
D: TRBD2
V: TRBV7-2
J: TRBJ2-1
CDR3: CASSPLAGGFYNEQFF
DNA: TGTGCCAGCAGCCCACTAGCGGGGGGGTTCTACAATGAGCAGTTCTTC

size: NA
D: TRBD2
V: TRBV24-1
J: TRBJ2-1
CDR3: CAASGTSGDKYNEQFF
DNA: TGTGCCGCCAGTGGGACTAGCGGGGACAAGTACAATGAGCAGTTCTTC

size: NA
D: NA
V: TRBV4-3
J: TRBJ2-3
CDR3: CASSQDERGLLGLDTQYF
DNA: TGCGCCAGCAGCCAAGATGAAAGGGGATTGTTGGGATTAGATACGCAGTATTTT

size: NA
D: TRBD2
V: TRBV5-6
J: TRBJ2-5
CDR3: CASSLVLAGGPGSETQYF
DNA: TGTGCCAGCAGCTTGGTTCTAGCGGGGGGGCCAGGATCTGAGACCCAGTACTTC

size: NA
D: NA
V: TRBV2
J: TRBJ2-1
CDR3: CASSEDPRRTFYEQFF
DNA: TGTGCCAGCAGTGAAGACCCCCGTCGGACATTCTATGAGCAGTTCTTC

size: once
D: TRBD1
V: TRBV28
J: TRBJ1-6
CDR3: CASSTMTGGDRSDF
DNA: TGTGCCAGCAGTACAATGACAGGGGGCGATCGGAGCGACTTT

size: NA
D: TRBD1
V: TRBV3-1/TRBV3-2
J: TRBJ1-5
CDR3: CASSQGDRGFNQPQHF
DNA: TGTGCCAGCAGCCAGGGGGACAGGGGGTTCAATCAGCCCCAGCATTTT

size: NA
D: TRBD1
V: TRBV11-2
J: TRBJ2-7
CDR3: CASSPGTGRFYEQYF
DNA: TGTGCCAGCAGCCCGGGGACAGGGAGATTCTACGAGCAGTACTTC

size: NA
D: NA
V: TRBV5-6
J: TRBJ1-5
CDR3: CASSLAGTRNQPQHF
DNA: TGTGCCAGCAGCTTGGCCGGTACACGCAATCAGCCCCAGCATTTT

size: NA
D: TRBD2
V: TRBV9
J: TRBJ2-1
CDR3: CASSALAGGPNEQFF
DNA: TGTGCCAGCAGCGCCCTGGCGGGGGGCCCAAATGAGCAGTTCTTC

size: NA
D: NA
V: TRBV14
J: TRBJ2-1
CDR3: CASSQGRGPLNEQFF
DNA: TGTGCCAGCAGCCAAGGACGGGGCCCGTTGAATGAGCAGTTCTTC

size: NA
D: NA
V: TRBV4-3
J: TRBJ2-1
CDR3: CASSQDQHNEQFF
DNA: TGCGCCAGCAGCCAAGACCAGCACAATGAGCAGTTCTTC

size: NA
D: NA
V: TRBV5-6
J: TRBJ1-5
CDR3: CASSFGPSSGNQPQHF
DNA: TGTGCCAGCAGCTTCGGCCCAAGTAGCGGCAATCAGCCCCAGCATTTT

size: NA
D: NA
V: TRBV7-9
J: TRBJ2-3
CDR3: CASSRLGLSTDTQYF
DNA: TGTGCCAGCAGCCGGCTAGGACTCAGCACAGATACGCAGTATTTT

size: NA
D: TRBD1
V: TRBV30
J: TRBJ1-4
CDR3: CAWSDWTGFTSVGKLFF
DNA: TGTGCCTGGAGTGATTGGACAGGGTTTACCTCCGTAGGAAAACTGTTTTTT

size: NA
D: TRBD2
V: TRBV4-2
J: TRBJ2-1
CDR3: CASSRLASLF
DNA: TGTGCCAGCAGCAGACTAGCGTCGCTCTTC

size: NA
D: NA
V: TRBV27
J: TRBJ1-5
CDR3: CASSSRNQPQHF
DNA: TGTGCCAGCAGTAGCAGAAATCAGCCCCAGCATTTT

size: NA
D: TRBD1
V: TRBV19
J: TRBJ1-6
CDR3: CASSISGTGVNSPLHF
DNA: TGTGCCAGTAGTATCTCCGGGACAGGGGTGAATTCACCCCTCCACTTT

size: NA
D: TRBD2
V: TRBV2
J: TRBJ2-5
CDR3: CASSPGTTQETQYF
DNA: TGTGCCAGCAGTCCCGGGACTACCCAAGAGACCCAGTACTTC

size: NA
D: NA
V: TRBV11-2
J: TRBJ1-5
CDR3: CASSLGEPRGNQPQHF
DNA: TGTGCCAGCAGCTTAGGCGAACCCCGGGGCAATCAGCCCCAGCATTTT

size: NA
D: TRBD2
V: TRBV9
J: TRBJ2-7
CDR3: CASSDHGTSFSEQYF
DNA: TGTGCCAGCAGCGACCACGGGACTAGCTTCTCCGAGCAGTACTTC

size: NA
D: TRBD2
V: TRBV3-1/TRBV3-2
J: TRBJ2-7
CDR3: CASSETSGNQYEQYF
DNA: TGTGCCAGCAGCGAGACTAGCGGGAACCAATACGAGCAGTACTTC

size: once
D: NA
V: TRBV6-6
J: TRBJ2-3
CDR3: CASSLGLPPDTQYF
DNA: TGTGCCAGCAGTCTGGGACTCCCGCCTGATACGCAGTATTTT

size: NA
D: NA
V: TRBV9
J: TRBJ2-2
CDR3: CASSVLSGELFF
DNA: TGTGCCAGCAGCGTATTATCCGGGGAGCTGTTTTTT

size: NA
D: TRBD2
V: TRBV10-2
J: TRBJ2-4
CDR3: CASSEIAGAKNIQYF
DNA: TGCGCCAGCAGTGAAATAGCGGGGGCCAAAAACATTCAGTACTTC

size: NA
D: TRBD1
V: TRBV7-6
J: TRBJ1-2
CDR3: CASSSGGRQGAYGYTF
DNA: TGTGCCAGCAGCTCTGGCGGTCGACAGGGTGCCTATGGCTACACCTTC

size: NA
D: NA
V: TRBV7-2
J: TRBJ2-7
CDR3: CASSFLGGGLYEQYF
DNA: TGTGCCAGCAGCTTTCTGGGGGGGGGCCTATACGAGCAGTACTTC

size: once
D: NA
V: TRBV30
J: TRBJ2-1
CDR3: CAWSGRGEQFF
DNA: TGTGCCTGGAGTGGCCGGGGTGAGCAGTTCTTC

size: NA
D: TRBD2
V: TRBV11-3
J: TRBJ2-1
CDR3: CASSPGGGTYNEQFF
DNA: TGTGCCAGCAGCCCCGGGGGGGGGACTTACAATGAGCAGTTCTTC

size: NA
D: NA
V: TRBV3-1/TRBV3-2
J: TRBJ2-5
CDR3: CASSQDSETQYF
DNA: TGTGCCAGCAGCCAAGATAGTGAGACCCAGTACTTC

size: NA
D: NA
V: TRBV15
J: TRBJ2-7
CDR3: CATSPSRGGEQYF
DNA: TGTGCCACCAGTCCATCAAGGGGGGGCGAGCAGTACTTC

size: NA
D: TRBD2
V: TRBV5-1
J: TRBJ2-2
CDR3: CASSFTGTSYTGELFF
DNA: TGCGCCAGCAGTTTTACCGGGACTAGTTACACCGGGGAGCTGTTTTTT

size: once
D: NA
V: TRBV18
J: TRBJ2-5
CDR3: CASSLQGALQETQYF
DNA: TGTGCCAGCTCACTACAGGGAGCGCTGCAAGAGACCCAGTACTTC

size: NA
D: TRBD1
V: TRBV3-1/TRBV3-2
J: TRBJ1-2
CDR3: CASSQTGTPAYGYTF
DNA: TGTGCCAGCAGCCAGACAGGGACACCCGCCTATGGCTACACCTTC

size: NA
D: NA
V: TRBV5-1
J: TRBJ1-5
CDR3: CASSIGTQGGNQPQHF
DNA: TGCGCCAGCAGCATAGGGACGCAAGGCGGCAATCAGCCCCAGCATTTT

size: NA
D: NA
V: TRBV4-1
J: TRBJ1-6
CDR3: CASSLGTNAFSPLHF
DNA: TGCGCCAGCAGCCTGGGGACCAACGCTTTTTCACCCCTCCACTTT

size: NA
D: TRBD2
V: TRBV9
J: TRBJ2-3
CDR3: CASSVSGRFTDTQYF
DNA: TGTGCCAGCAGCGTTAGCGGGAGGTTTACAGATACGCAGTATTTT

size: NA
D: NA
V: TRBV10-1
J: TRBJ2-2
CDR3: CASSELGQAPRELFF
DNA: TGCGCCAGCAGTGAGCTGGGACAAGCTCCGAGGGAGCTGTTTTTT

size: once
D: TRBD1
V: TRBV19
J: TRBJ2-7
CDR3: CATQGDNIYEQYF
DNA: TGTGCCACCCAGGGGGACAACATCTACGAGCAGTACTTC

size: NA
D: NA
V: TRBV3-1/TRBV3-2
J: TRBJ2-1
CDR3: CASSQDVRLASGQGINEQFF
DNA: TGTGCCAGCAGCCAAGATGTGCGGCTAGCTTCAGGGCAGGGAATAAATGAGCAGTTCTTC

size: NA
D: NA
V: TRBV19
J: TRBJ2-7
CDR3: CASSISSPRVYEQYF
DNA: TGTGCCAGTAGTATTAGTTCTCCTCGCGTCTACGAGCAGTACTTC

size: NA
D: NA
V: TRBV27
J: TRBJ1-1
CDR3: CASSLSTAFGTEAFF
DNA: TGTGCCAGCAGTTTATCAACGGCCTTCGGTACTGAAGCTTTCTTT

size: NA
D: NA
V: TRBV7-2
J: TRBJ1-6
CDR3: CASSLTGYNSPLHF
DNA: TGTGCCAGCAGCTTAACAGGCTATAATTCACCCCTCCACTTT

size: once
D: TRBD2
V: TRBV19
J: TRBJ2-3
CDR3: CASSMASGRSTDTQYF
DNA: TGTGCCAGTAGTATGGCTAGCGGGAGGTCTACAGATACGCAGTATTTT

size: few
D: TRBD1
V: TRBV13
J: TRBJ2-6
CDR3: CASSAARPHGQGVEGANVLTF
DNA: TGTGCCAGCAGCGCGGCCCGCCCCCACGGACAGGGGGTGGAAGGGGCCAACGTCCTGACTTTC

size: NA
D: NA
V: TRBV3-1/TRBV3-2
J: TRBJ2-1
CDR3: CASSQGGLTEQFF
DNA: TGTGCCAGCAGCCAAGGAGGCCTCACCGAGCAGTTCTTC

size: NA
D: NA
V: TRBV25-1
J: TRBJ1-5
CDR3: CASSVIQPQHF
DNA: TGTGCCAGCAGTGTAATACAGCCCCAGCATTTT

size: NA
D: NA
V: TRBV5-4
J: TRBJ2-2
CDR3: CASSQNTGELFF
DNA: TGTGCCAGCAGCCAAAACACCGGGGAGCTGTTTTTT

size: NA
D: TRBD1
V: TRBV11-1
J: TRBJ1-4
CDR3: CASSLQTGTNEKLFF
DNA: TGTGCCAGCAGCCTCCAGACAGGGACTAATGAAAAACTGTTTTTT